A single sample is the source of the 22 T cell receptor beta chains below, sequenced in a study of response to subunit inactivated influenza vaccine. TCRdb reprocessed the RT-PCR reads with MiXCR, giving one entry per CDR3 protein. The sample contains a few hundred thousand distinct CDR3 sequences, about 10% of which appear only once. These data were also reused for a study on T cells expressing NK-cell markers. As that study records: Generation of TCR beta cDNA was performed by 5'RACE template switching incorporating UMIs.

Source: PBMCs from blood, taken on the day of vaccination. Receptor source: a man aged 45-65 years who received an inactivated influenza vaccine.

This clonotype was counted a few times. V usage is TRBV5-6 and J usage is TRBJ2-7; weak D call: TRBD1 (5 bases). Germline-derived CDR1 and CDR2 are SGHDT and YYEEEE. V was clipped by 4 bases and J by 2 bases, with 13 bases between them. The CDR3 is made up of 14 amino acids. The CDR3 region has the DNA TGTGCCAGCAGCCGAATTGACAGAACCTACGAGCAGTACTTC. Protein sequence: CASSRIDRTYEQYF.

This clonotype showed up just a few times. This chain uses TRBV5-1 with TRBJ2-1, with 12 bases matching TRBD2. This CDR3 has 15 residues. Germline CDR1 reads SGHRS; CDR2 reads YFSETQ. V lost 4 bases and J lost 7; bases outside the gene matches: 6. CDR3 DNA sequence: TGCGCCAGCAGCCTGACTAGCGGGAGTGAGAATGAGCAGTTCTTC. Its translation is CASSLTSGSENEQFF.

The sample holds many counts of this clonotype. The chain is built from TRBV12-3 or TRBV12-4 and TRBJ2-3; D gene uncertain. V lost 3 bases, J lost 6 bases, and 13 bases lay in between. The CDR3 is made up of 14 amino acids. The CDR3, as DNA: TGTGCCAGCAGTTTGTTTGCAGTATCGGATACGCAGTATTTT. It specifies CASSLFAVSDTQYF.

This clonotype has just a few counts. This chain uses TRBV11-1 with TRBJ2-3; TRBD2 matches at 11 bases. The CDR3 runs 21 residues. The germline CDR1 and CDR2 sequences are SGHAT and FQDESV (reference sequence). V dropped 4 bases and J dropped 0; count of bases not matched to a gene: 18. The CDR3: CASSSPTRVAGGPLSTDTQYF. CDR3 nucleotides: TGTGCCAGCAGCTCGCCGACTCGGGTAGCGGGGGGGCCCCTCAGCACAGATACGCAGTATTTT.

This clonotype was seen a few times. The chain couples TRBV10-3 to TRBJ2-1; TRBD2 is a possible D gene (5 bases). V dropped 0 bases and J dropped 10 bases, with 10 bases sitting between them. Germline CDR1 reads ENHRY; CDR2 reads SYGVKD. The CDR3 extends over 13 amino acids. CDR3 sequence reads: CAISESPGREQFF. The DNA of the CDR3 is TGTGCCATCAGTGAGTCACCGGGAAGGGAGCAGTTCTTC.

This clonotype was observed many times. This chain joins TRBV12-3 or TRBV12-4 and TRBJ2-7, with 9 bases aligning to TRBD1. The V segment lost 5 bases and the J segment 2 bases; nucleotides outside the gene matches: 7. This CDR3 region has 15 residues. As DNA, the CDR3 is TGTGCCAGCAGTCCAGGCGGGACAGGGCCCTACGAGCAGTACTTC. Translating it yields CASSPGGTGPYEQYF.

This clonotype showed up just a few times. CDR3 sequence (DNA): TGCAGTGCTAGGGACTCGGGGGGTGTGGGCAATCAGCCCCAGCATTTT. Translating gives CSARDSGGVGNQPQHF. The chain employs TRBV20-1 and TRBJ1-5, with a possible D match to TRBD1 (5 bases). The CDR3 spans 16 residues. Trimming left V 3 bases short and J 2 bases short, with 17 bases between. Germline V CDR1 and CDR2: DFQATT, SNEGSKA (reference sequence).

The V and J genes are TRBV7-9 and TRBJ2-3; D gene unclear. Germline V gene data show CDR1 as SEHNR and CDR2 as FQNEAQ (reference sequence). Trimming cost V 5 bases and J 5 bases, with 11 bases left between them. This CDR3 contains 13 residues. CDR3 sequence (DNA): TGTGCCAGCAGCCCAGATATTCGAGATACGCAGTATTTT. Its translation is CASSPDIRDTQYF.

This clonotype was observed a handful of times. This sequence joins TRBV12-3 or TRBV12-4 and TRBJ1-4, with 9 bases that match TRBD1. V dropped 6 bases and J dropped 8; count of bases not matched to a gene: 7. The CDR3 is made up of 14 amino acids. This chain's CDR3 is CASRKDRGFEKLFF. As DNA, the CDR3 is TGTGCCAGCAGGAAGGACAGGGGTTTCGAAAAACTGTTTTTT.

This rearrangement joins TRBV5-1 to TRBJ2-1; D is uncertain. Germline V gene data show CDR1 as SGHRS and CDR2 as YFSETQ. The CDR3 consists of 15 residues. V was cut by 0 bases and J by 2 bases, with 9 bases left in between. The CDR3 DNA sequence: TGCGCCAGCAGCTTGGGCTACCCCCCCTACAATGAGCAGTTCTTC. Translating it yields CASSLGYPPYNEQFF.

V gene TRBV9 combines with J gene TRBJ2-5; a possible D gene is TRBD2 (6 bases). CDR3 size: 15 residues. V was shortened by 3 bases and J by 4 bases, with 16 bases between the two germline ends. Germline V gene sequence: CDR1 SGDLS, CDR2 YYNGEE. The CDR3 sequence is CASSAKGLTIETQYF. Here the CDR3 DNA reads TGTGCCAGCAGCGCAAAAGGACTAACAATAGAGACCCAGTACTTC.

This clonotype was counted a few times. The chain recombines TRBV28 with TRBJ1-2; TRBD1 matches at 7 bases. The germline CDR1 and CDR2 sequences are MDHEN and SYDVKM. There are 14 residues in the CDR3. The V gene end was trimmed by 3 bases and the J gene end by 2 bases; junction bases not matched to a gene: 3. The CDR3 DNA sequence: TGTGCCAGCAGTTTCGCCAGGGGGAACTATGGCTACACCTTC. Protein sequence: CASSFARGNYGYTF.

This clonotype was picked up a small number of times. The chain links TRBV4-3 to TRBJ2-7; 7 positions match TRBD2. V lost 0 bases, J lost 6 bases, and 11 bases stayed unmatched. The germline V gene encodes CDR1 LGHNA and CDR2 YSLEER. This CDR3 has 16 residues. CDR3 sequence: CASSQDWKRGGFEQYF. The CDR3 nucleotides read TGCGCCAGCAGCCAAGATTGGAAGCGGGGAGGTTTCGAGCAGTACTTC.

The chain couples TRBV3-1 to TRBJ1-3; D not resolved. With 0 bases removed from V and 4 bases from J, the gap between germline ends came to 10 bases. Germline CDR1 and CDR2: LGHDT and YNNKEL (reference sequence). This CDR3 contains 15 residues. The CDR3 region is CASSQEVQPGNTIYF. CDR3 nucleotides: TGTGCCAGCAGCCAAGAAGTACAGCCGGGAAACACCATATATTTT.

This clonotype appeared a single time. The CDR3 sequence: CASRLPSESTDTQYF. DNA for the CDR3: TGTGCCAGCAGGCTTCCTAGCGAGAGCACAGATACGCAGTATTTT. This chain connects TRBV2 to TRBJ2-3; a weak D match, TRBD2 (6 bases). The CDR3 loop spans 15 amino acids. From germline, CDR1 is SNHLY and CDR2 FYNNEI. The V and J ends lost 6 bases and 0 bases respectively, with 13 bases between them.

The V gene is TRBV25-1, the J gene TRBJ1-1; 7 bases match TRBD1. Germline-derived CDR1 and CDR2 are MGHDK and SYGVNS. The junction had 6 bases not matched to a gene; V was cut back by 5 bases and J by 0 bases. The CDR3 runs 15 residues. The CDR3 bases are TGTGCCAGCAGTCCCCCGGACAGGTTGAACACTGAAGCTTTCTTT. It yields the protein CASSPPDRLNTEAFF.

This clonotype was observed at least ten times. The gene calls are TRBV6-2 or TRBV6-3 and TRBJ2-2, with D possibly called TRBD1 or TRBD2 (5 bases each). Germline assignment: CDR1 MNHEY and CDR2 SVGEGT. The CDR3 consists of 15 residues. Trimming removed 6 bases at V and 5 bases at J, with 16 bases between. The CDR3 DNA sequence: TGTGCCAGCAGCTGGCGGGCAGGGCGGACCGGGGAGCTGTTTTTT. This sequence encodes CASSWRAGRTGELFF.

CDR3 nucleotides: TGTGCCAGCAGCTTAGTGCGGGGGCCCAATCAGCCCCAGCATTTT. Amino acids: CASSLVRGPNQPQHF. The chain joins TRBV7-2 to TRBJ1-5; D possibly corresponds to TRBD1 (6 bases). Germline CDR1 and CDR2: SGHTA and FQGNSA. CDR3 size: 15 residues. V lost 1 base and J lost 3, with 10 bases in between.

The sample holds a few counts of this clonotype. The J gene is TRBJ2-3, the V gene TRBV28; D is perhaps TRBD2 (6 bases). The CDR3 consists of 18 residues. Germline V gene data show CDR1 as MDHEN and CDR2 as SYDVKM. Trimming took off 5 bases at V and 4 bases at J, with 25 bases between the two ends. CDR3 DNA sequence: TGTGCCAGCAGTCTCCCCCGTGGGGGAGGCGTCAGTGCAGATACGCAGTATTTT. Protein product: CASSLPRGGGVSADTQYF.

In its sample, this clonotype was seen a few times. V and J are TRBV12-3 or TRBV12-4 and TRBJ2-7; TRBD1 might be the D (6 bases). The CDR3 is made up of 14 amino acids. V was cut by 2 bases and J by 7 bases, with 15 bases left in between. The CDR3 is CASSLQGTLQEQYF. The DNA of the CDR3 is TGTGCCAGCAGTTTACAGGGGACGCTACAGGAGCAGTACTTC.

The chain carries TRBV29-1 and TRBJ2-7, with D perhaps TRBD1 (6 bases). Per germline, CDR1 SQVTM and CDR2 ANQGSEA. CDR3 size: 12 residues. V shed 8 bases and J shed 1 base, with 12 bases lying between them. The CDR3 sequence: CSIRTASYEQYF. The CDR3 DNA sequence: TGCAGCATAAGGACAGCGTCCTACGAGCAGTACTTC.

This clonotype was detected ten times or more. This chain connects TRBV10-1 to TRBJ1-1; the D gene is possibly TRBD1 (6 bases). This CDR3 has 14 amino acids. V gave up 2 bases and J gave up 4 bases, with 11 bases separating them. Looked up from germline, CDR1 is WNHNN and CDR2 is SYGVQD (reference sequence). The CDR3 region is CASSEPGAGTEAFF. In DNA, the CDR3 is TGCGCCAGCAGTGAGCCAGGGGCCGGCACTGAAGCTTTCTTT.